One sample yielded the 12 T cell receptor beta chains listed below, sequenced in a study of graft-versus-host responses after intestinal transplantation. Only in-frame clones appear in the TCRdb table, and some are missing; sequencing was by immunoSEQ multiplex PCR. The sample yields some 85,000 clones, less than 95% seen once. Antigen specificity for these receptors is unknown. Specimen: unstimulated CD8+ T cells sorted from spleen or lymph node cells, collected before transplant. Receptor source: a human donor who was the organ donor for an intestinal transplant.

The chain has TRBV4-3 and TRBJ2-7, with D unresolved. The CDR3 has 14 residues. The V end lost 5 bases, the J end lost 0 bases, and 11 bases lay between the germline ends. CDR1 and CDR2 from the germline V gene are LGHNA and YSLEER. The CDR3 DNA reads as TGCGCCAGCAGCTTTGGGTCTAGCTCCTACGAGCAGTACTTC. Translation: CASSFGSSSYEQYF.

The genes are TRBV7-8 and TRBJ2-7; 9 nucleotides align to TRBD1. V lost 0 bases and J lost 3; bases outside the gene matches: 3. The CDR3 length is 15 residues. CDR1 SGHVS and CDR2 FQNEAQ come from the germline V gene. The CDR3 here is CASSLAGTGFYEQYF. CDR3 DNA: TGTGCCAGCAGCTTAGCCGGGACAGGGTTCTACGAGCAGTACTTC. The whole variable domain, remainder taken from reference TRBV7-8 and TRBJ2-7, is GAGVSQSPRYKVAKRGQDVALRCDPISGHVSLFWYQQALGQGPEFLTYFQNEAQLDKSGLPSDRFFAERPEGSVSTLKIQRTQQEDSAVYLCASSLAGTGFYEQYFGPGTRLTVT.

This clone is a singleton in its sample. The chain joins TRBV19 to TRBJ2-1; no clear D. Looked up from germline, CDR1 is LNHDA and CDR2 is SQIVND (reference sequence). Between the trimmed V and J ends, which lost 2 bases and 0 bases, there was a span of 8 bases. CDR3 length: 15 residues. The CDR3 is CASSILGDSYNEQFF. The DNA of the CDR3 is TGTGCCAGTAGTATACTGGGCGACTCCTACAATGAGCAGTTCTTC.

The genes are TRBV7-8 and TRBJ1-2, with TRBD1 matching over 7 bases. CDR1 and CDR2 from the germline V gene are SGHVS and FQNEAQ. The CDR3 is 15 residues long. Trimming at V came to 2 bases and at J to 6 bases, leaving 9 bases not matched to a gene. In nucleotides, the CDR3 is TGTGCCAGCAGCTTAATAGGGGGCGCATTTCATGGCTACACCTTC. Translating it yields CASSLIGGAFHGYTF.

This chain connects TRBV27 to TRBJ2-7; no clear D. The ends were cut back, 3 bases at V and 3 bases at J, with 9 bases in the middle. Per the germline V gene, CDR1 is MNHEY and CDR2 is SMNVEV (reference sequence). The CDR3 is 13 residues long. In DNA form, the CDR3 reads TGTGCCAGCAGTTTCGGTCGGAGCTACGAGCAGTACTTC. It codes for CASSFGRSYEQYF.

V is TRBV9 and J is TRBJ2-3, with 7 bases matching TRBD1. Germline CDR1 reads SGDLS; CDR2 reads YYNGEE. This CDR3 region has 19 residues. V lost 4 bases, J lost 4 bases, and 21 bases stayed unmatched. CDR3 in DNA: TGTGCCAGCAGCACACCCTTAAAGGGACAGTCCCCACACGCAGATACGCAGTATTTT. It is translated as CASSTPLKGQSPHADTQYF.

The V and J genes are TRBV4-1 and TRBJ2-7; D might be TRBD1 (6 bases). Trimming shortened V by 4 bases and J by 0 bases, and 13 bases separated the two germline ends. Germline V gene lookup returns CDR1 MGHRA and CDR2 YSYEKL. The CDR3 covers 15 residues. DNA of the CDR3: TGCGCCAGCAGCCTCACAGGGTTAGGCTCCTACGAGCAGTACTTC. Translated: CASSLTGLGSYEQYF.

The chain carries TRBV5-4 and TRBJ2-7; tentative D call: TRBD2 (6 bases). Germline V CDR1 and CDR2: SGHNT, YYREEE (reference sequence). V shed 4 bases and J shed 2 bases, with 16 bases lying between them. This CDR3 has 15 amino acids. CDR3 DNA sequence: TGTGCCAGCAGCCCCCCCGGCGGGGCCCCCTACGAGCAGTACTTC. It yields the protein CASSPPGGAPYEQYF.

The J gene is TRBJ2-1, the V gene TRBV11-2; TRBD2 agrees at 7 bases. The germline V gene encodes CDR1 SGHAT and CDR2 FQNNGV. J gave up 0 bases and V 3 bases, and 8 bases lay outside the gene matches. The CDR3 covers 17 residues. This CDR3 reads CASSFLSGRSSYNEQFF. CDR3 sequence (DNA): TGTGCCAGCAGCTTCCTTAGCGGGCGCAGCTCCTACAATGAGCAGTTCTTC.

CDR3 nucleotides: TGTGCCAGCAGCCCCCCCCGGAGGTACGAGCAGTACTTC. Its protein product is CASSPPRRYEQYF. This chain uses TRBV28 with TRBJ2-7; D is possibly TRBD2 (5 bases). Trimming left V 6 bases short and J 4 bases short, with 13 bases between. Germline V gene lookup returns CDR1 MDHEN and CDR2 SYDVKM. The CDR3 length is 13 residues.

The chain carries TRBV5-4 and TRBJ2-7; D remains unclear. CDR1 is SGHNT, CDR2 YYREEE, per germline (reference sequence). This CDR3 comprises 13 residues. V lost 2 bases, J lost 6 bases, and 12 bases lay in between. The CDR3 loop is CASSFQSRGEQYF. In DNA form, the CDR3 reads TGTGCCAGCAGCTTCCAGTCCCGAGGCGAGCAGTACTTC.

This chain links TRBV2 with TRBJ1-4, with D maybe TRBD1 (5 bases). Germline CDR1 and CDR2: SNHLY and FYNNEI. Trimming removed 10 bases at V and 5 bases at J, with 8 bases between. The CDR3 is made up of 11 amino acids. The CDR3 sequence: CANQGNEKLFF. The CDR3 DNA reads TGTGCCAACCAGGGAAATGAAAAACTGTTTTTT.